What follows are 8 T cell receptor beta chains derived from one specimen sequenced in a study of CD8+ T cells in alopecia areata. Extraction of RNA preceded its reverse transcription into cDNA, which served as the sequencing template. Sequencing used immunoSEQ multiplex PCR; TCRdb keeps in-frame clones, though not all of them. The sample presents about 120,000 clones, none singletons. The sequenced sample consisted of lesional skin. These receptors were collected from a C3H/HeJ mouse with alopecia areata. Mouse MHC haplotype: H2-k.

A note on this clone: Germline and genes: mouse. The CDR3 end falls 4 residues outside the read, so it is completed with the germline J gene. This chain joins TRBV1 and TRBJ2-3, with TRBD2 matching 10 bases. J gave up 3 bases and V 6 bases, and 3 bases lay outside the gene matches. The CDR3 totals 14 residues. Per the germline V gene, CDR1 is NSQYPW and CDR2 is LRSPGD (reference sequence). CDR3 DNA (partial): TGCACCTGCAGGCAGGACTGGGGGGCAGAA. Translation: CTCRQDWGAE. Given in full, the CDR3 is CTCRQDWGAETLYF.

About this clone: The protein in this entry is translated from the DNA; at residue 12 it differs from the protein listed in TCRdb. The gene names given are mouse names. This sample also contains other DNA sequences that code for the same CDR3. CDR3 amino acids: CTCSAEGRGDSPLYF. Partial CDR3 DNA: TGCACCTGCAGTGCAGAGGGCAGGGGTGATTCGCCC. This chain connects TRBV1 to TRBJ1-6; tentatively, D is TRBD1 (6 bases). The sequenced fragment ends 3 residues before the CDR3 boundary, so the rest is inferred from the germline J gene. TRBJ1-6 is known as an ORF, though its function is uncertain. V lost 0 bases to trimming and J lost 8 bases, with 11 bases between them. Germline assignment: CDR1 NSQYPW and CDR2 LRSPGD (reference sequence). This CDR3 is 15 amino acids long.

This clone was found a few times. The DNA translation disagrees with the TCRdb protein at residue 12, so the protein in this description comes from the DNA. Gene names are mouse gene names. The read falls 3 residues short of the CDR3 end, and the missing part is taken from the germline J gene. The chain combines TRBV19 with TRBJ1-3, with 9 nucleotides matching TRBD1. Looked up from germline, CDR1 is FNHDT and CDR2 is SITEND (reference sequence). The CDR3 covers 15 residues. The V segment lost 2 bases and the J segment 3 bases; nucleotides outside the gene matches: 3. CDR3 loop: CASSMWTGDGNTLYF. The CDR3 bases that were read are TGTGCCAGCAGTATGTGGACAGGGGATGGAAATACG.

With regard to this clone: Gene names are mouse gene names. The sequence runs out 4 residues before the end of the CDR3; the remainder is reconstructed from the germline J gene. This chain links TRBV19 with TRBJ1-2; 7 nucleotides match TRBD1. The length of the CDR3 is 14 residues. The V segment lost 5 bases and the J segment 3 bases; nucleotides outside the gene matches: 7. The V gene's germline CDR1 is FNHDT and CDR2 SITEND (reference sequence). This CDR3 reads CASSPGQEDSDYTF. The sequenced CDR3 bases are TGTGCCAGCAGCCCCGGACAGGAGGACTCC.

Concerning this clone: The gene names here belong to mouse. The sequence runs out 4 residues before the end of the CDR3; the remainder is reconstructed from the germline J gene. The chain combines TRBV17 with TRBJ2-4; maybe TRBD1 (5 bases). Looked up from germline, CDR1 is MNHDT and CDR2 is YYDKIL. With 1 base removed from V and 2 bases from J, the gap between germline ends came to 7 bases. This CDR3 contains 14 residues. The CDR3 is CASSRGQLQNTLYF. The CDR3 bases that were read are TGTGCTAGCAGTAGAGGACAGCTTCAAAAC.

This clone turned up a few times. The gene names given are mouse names. The read comes to an end 4 residues before the CDR3 does, leaving the germline J gene to fill in the end. The chain links TRBV14 to TRBJ2-7; no definite D call. CDR1 and CDR2 from the germline V gene are SGHDT and FRDEAV. There are 11 residues in the CDR3. CDR3 residues: CASTPLYEQYF. The sequenced part of the CDR3 DNA is TGTGCCAGCACCCCCTTGTAT.

For this clone: Gene names and germline match the mouse. The read terminates 4 residues ahead of where the CDR3 ends, so the germline J gene completes it. This chain uses TRBV16 with TRBJ2-1, with 11 bases that match TRBD2. V gave up 5 bases and J gave up 0 bases; unmatched junction bases: 3. This CDR3 region has 16 residues. CDR1 is SGHSA and CDR2 is FRNQAP in the germline V gene. CDR3 region: CASSPTGGVNYAEQFF. Partial CDR3 DNA: TGTGCAAGCAGCCCGACTGGGGGGGTTAACTATGCT.

This clone was observed a handful of times. The protein given in TCRdb and the translation of the DNA differ at residue 13, and the sequence presented here derives from the DNA. Here the gene names and germline are mouse. The observed sequence ends 3 residues before the CDR3 terminus, with the missing tail filled in from the germline J gene. J is TRBJ1-6 and V is TRBV1; 9 bases are a match to TRBD1. TRBJ1-6 is treated as an ORF (open reading frame) with a function not yet certain. V lost 3 bases to trimming and J lost 5 bases; unmatched junction nucleotides: 5. The length of the CDR3 is 16 residues. Germline CDR1 NSQYPW, CDR2 LRSPGD (reference sequence). Here the CDR3 reads CTCSALGTGNNSPLYF. Partial CDR3 DNA: TGCACCTGCAGTGCCCTCGGGACAGGGAATAATTCGCCC.